This T cell receptor (beta chain) derives from a study of tumor-infiltrating lymphocytes in primary liver carcinoma. Overall study findings and caveats: Pairs comparing tumor with adjacent tissue or blood overlapped less than pairs drawn from tumor regions.

Unsorted whole blood supplied the blood RNA, and germline DNA was isolated too. As regards this clonotype: The antigen is unknown. Its ends do not fully match the called genes, so a read error is possible.

cDNA specific to TCR beta was made from approximately 0.55 ug of total RNA, with a constant-region primer employed for priming. Three rounds of nested multiplex PCR with slightly modified ARM-PCR produced TCR beta libraries. TCRdb re-analysed the multiplex PCR reads in MiXCR, keeping a single row per CDR3 protein. Seen here are about 310,000 distinct CDR3 sequences, about three fifths observed once, and the top ten hold approximately 15%. This receptor was identified in a woman under 40 with primary liver carcinoma and hepatitis B virus infection. Sequencing was performed on peripheral blood.

The CDR3 protein is CANSQERAGVIGSYEQYF. CDR3 bases: TGCGCCAACAGCCAAGAACGAGCGGGAGTTATCGGGTCCTACGAGCAGTACTTC. The V call is TRBV4-3, the J call TRBJ2-7, with 8 positions matching TRBD2. Looked up from germline, CDR1 is LGHNA and CDR2 is YSLEER. This CDR3 is built from 18 residues.